A selection of T cell receptor beta chains follows, all from one sample in a study of blood T cell repertoires in COVID-19. The protocol was immunoSEQ multiplex PCR, while the TCRdb copy is restricted to in-frame clones and leaves out a portion. In the table there are 100,000 to 150,000 clones, approximately 83% of which are singletons. Sequenced sample: peripheral blood. The source is a man aged 55-75 years with acute or convalescent COVID-19. CDR3s include the opening cysteine and the closing phenylalanine or tryptophan. Each record gives: D gene, clone size, V gene, J gene, CDR3 DNA, CDR3 protein. A D gene is named only where the DNA matches it firmly. Size values are once, few and many counts, or a class for expanded clones, and some rows have none.

>TRBD2|-|TRBV28|TRBJ2-2
TGTGCCAGCAGAACCCTAGCGGGACGGAGCGGGGAGCTGTTTTTT
CASRTLAGRSGELFF
>TRBD1|-|TRBV27|TRBJ2-7
TGTGCCAGCCCCAACCGGGACAGTCCTTACGAGCAGTACTTC
CASPNRDSPYEQYF
>TRBD2|-|TRBV25-1|TRBJ2-3
TGTGCCAGCAGTGACTTAGCGGGTTACACAGATACGCAGTATTTT
CASSDLAGYTDTQYF
>-|-|TRBV4-1|TRBJ1-5
TGCGCCAGCAGCCAAGGGCAGGGCGCTCAGCCCCAGCATTTT
CASSQGQGAQPQHF
>-|-|TRBV28|TRBJ1-5
TGTGCCAGCAGTGCGGGGGGGAGGGATAGCAATCAGCCCCAGCATTTT
CASSAGGRDSNQPQHF
>-|once|TRBV7-9|TRBJ1-3
TGTGCCAGCACCCGTCTCTTGGACAGTGCTCTGGGCGGAAACACCATATATTTT
CASTRLLDSALGGNTIYF
>TRBD1|-|TRBV5-1|TRBJ2-5
TGCGCCAGCAGCAGGGGACAGGGCATGTACCAAGAGACCCAGTACTTC
CASSRGQGMYQETQYF
>TRBD1|few|TRBV10-3|TRBJ1-1
TGTGCCTCTGGGACACAGGGGGCTTTGAACACTGAAGCTTTCTTT
CASGTQGALNTEAFF
>-|-|TRBV11-2|TRBJ1-4
TGTGCCAGCAGCTTAGGTGCGGGGTATCATGAAAAACTGTTTTTT
CASSLGAGYHEKLFF
>TRBD2|-|TRBV19|TRBJ2-4
TGTGCCAGTAGGTCGGCGGGAGGGTTAAACATTCAGTACTTC
CASRSAGGLNIQYF
>-|-|TRBV18|TRBJ2-7
TGTGCCAGCTCGTGGGGGGGCGACGAGCAGTACTTC
CASSWGGDEQYF
>TRBD1|-|TRBV10-3|TRBJ1-2
TGTGCCATCAACGACAGGGGTCCCGGTTCTGGCTACACCTTC
CAINDRGPGSGYTF